This paragraph reports one T cell receptor (beta chain). Assay: immunoSEQ multiplex PCR; the TCRdb copy retains only in-frame clones and omits some. The data hold about 100,000 clones, with around 93% observed a single time. The data were obtained in a study of siplizumab effects on memory and regulatory T cells. The CDR3 totals 14 residues. Trimming removed 1 base from V and 4 bases from J; junction bases left unmatched: 2. CDR1 is MGHRA, CDR2 YSYEKL, per germline. This clonotype was sampled from a human donor in good health. The chain combines TRBV4-1 with TRBJ2-3; 7 bases agree with TRBD1. The source material was non-Treg CD4+ T cells sorted from blood. CDR3 DNA sequence: TGCGCCAGCAGCCAAGGAGGGGGCGCAGATACGCAGTATTTT. It translates to CASSQGGGADTQYF.